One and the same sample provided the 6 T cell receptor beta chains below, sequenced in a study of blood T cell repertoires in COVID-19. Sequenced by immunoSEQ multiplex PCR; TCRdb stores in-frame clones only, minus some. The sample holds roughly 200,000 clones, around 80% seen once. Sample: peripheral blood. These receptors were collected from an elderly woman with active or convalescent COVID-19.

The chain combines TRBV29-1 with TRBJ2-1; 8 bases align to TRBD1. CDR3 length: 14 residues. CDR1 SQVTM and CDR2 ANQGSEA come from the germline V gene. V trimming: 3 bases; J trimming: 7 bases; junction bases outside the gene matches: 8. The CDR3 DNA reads TGCAGCGTTGAGCGGCAGGGGGCTAGAAATGAGCAGTTCTTC. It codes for CSVERQGARNEQFF.

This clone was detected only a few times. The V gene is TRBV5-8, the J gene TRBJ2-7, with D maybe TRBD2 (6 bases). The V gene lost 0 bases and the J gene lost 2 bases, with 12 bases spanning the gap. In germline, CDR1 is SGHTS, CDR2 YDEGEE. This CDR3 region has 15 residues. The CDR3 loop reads CASSLGQGLTYEQYF. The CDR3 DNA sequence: TGTGCCAGCAGCTTGGGTCAGGGACTTACCTACGAGCAGTACTTC.

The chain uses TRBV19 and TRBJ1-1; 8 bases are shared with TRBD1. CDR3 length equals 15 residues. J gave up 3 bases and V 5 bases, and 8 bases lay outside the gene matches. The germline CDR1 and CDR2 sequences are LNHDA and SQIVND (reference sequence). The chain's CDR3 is CASSSRPGGHTEAFF. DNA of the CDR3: TGTGCCAGTAGTTCTAGGCCAGGGGGCCACACTGAAGCTTTCTTT.

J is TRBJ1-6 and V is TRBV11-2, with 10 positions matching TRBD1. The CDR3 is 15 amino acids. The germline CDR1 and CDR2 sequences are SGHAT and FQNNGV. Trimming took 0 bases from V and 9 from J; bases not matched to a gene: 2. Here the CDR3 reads CASSLDRTGGSPLHF. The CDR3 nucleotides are TGTGCCAGCAGCTTAGATAGGACAGGGGGTTCACCCCTCCACTTT.

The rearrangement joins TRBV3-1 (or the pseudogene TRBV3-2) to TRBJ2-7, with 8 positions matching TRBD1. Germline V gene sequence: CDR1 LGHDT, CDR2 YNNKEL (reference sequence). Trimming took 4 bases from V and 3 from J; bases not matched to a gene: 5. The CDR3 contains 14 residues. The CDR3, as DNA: TGTGCCAGCAGCCGAGGACAGGGCTACTACGAGCAGTACTTC. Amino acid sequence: CASSRGQGYYEQYF.

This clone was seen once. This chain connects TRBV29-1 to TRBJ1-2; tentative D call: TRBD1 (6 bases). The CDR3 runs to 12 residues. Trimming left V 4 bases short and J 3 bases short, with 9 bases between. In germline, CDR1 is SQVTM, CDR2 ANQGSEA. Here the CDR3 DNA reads TGCAGCGTTGGGTACAGGGACTATGGCTACACCTTC. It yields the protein CSVGYRDYGYTF.